Given below is one T cell receptor beta chain in context. There are a few counts of this clonotype. Which antigen it targets is not known. One base away there is no much larger clone; base qualities are not given. TCR beta CDR3 regions were amplified from RNA transcripts. For the first round of RT-PCR on the TCR CDR3, the HTBI primer set was used together with the Qiagen OneStep RT-PCR kit. Libraries were constructed in a second round of multiplex PCR, after which size selection and purification were performed. The libraries were sequenced on an Illumina HiSeq2000 using paired-end 100 bp reads. On the study's bioinformatics: Raw data were processed with SOAPnuke, discarding reads with adapters, uncalled bases, mean Phred below 15, or no exact constant-primer or identifier match. COPE v1.2.5 was used to merge high-quality paired reads, and clonotypes were defined as unique nucleotide sequences. MiTCR v1.1 was used to align the clonotypes against IMGT TRBV, TRBD and TRBJ reference segments. The analysis included only V-J combinations with a frequency above 0.0001, which together covered over 98% of the repertoires. A TCS score was defined as the ratio of F50 (clonal expansion) to E x V (chaos), with BLOSUM62-based TCRdist applied between CDR3 peptides within each V-J. Welch's t-statistics and random forest reduced around 520 V-J features to 13, which were used in a naive Bayes classifier (R e1071). TCRdb reanalyzed the raw reads on its own, using fastp at Q25 for trimming and MiXCR for clone calling, and kept in-frame beta chains. Every entry covers one CDR3 protein and lists the most common genes and DNA from its rows. TCRdb's processing, not the authors' own work, is the source of the V and J calls. Counted in this sample were approximately 400,000 distinct CDR3 sequences; approximately 14% of them appeared once. Jointly, the top ten make up 12% to 15% of the sample.

The CDR3, from cysteine to phenylalanine, totals 16 residues. Only CDR3 DNA remains: 48 bases, in frame from the first base. Stable Graves' hyperthyroidism was defined as the absence of progression to ophthalmopathy over 18 months of follow-up. Hyperthyroidism patients were aged 18 to 65 years and newly diagnosed, with disease duration of less than 2 months. Exclusion was applied to patients with uncontrolled infections, other autoimmune diseases, pregnancy or lactation. Diagnoses were established on the basis of clinical symptoms, serum thyroxine and TRAb, thyroid ultrasound, and orbital computed tomography. Ficoll-Paque density gradient centrifugation was used to isolate PBMCs from around 9.1 ml of fresh peripheral blood. Total RNA was extracted using Trizol reagent, and RNA quality was assessed on an Agilent 2100 Bioanalyzer. This specimen belongs to a study of T cells in Graves' hyperthyroidism and ophthalmopathy (dated by TCRdb to about 2019). For the study in its entirety: Peripheral blood was collected at initial diagnosis, before any treatment. Prospective prediction of ophthalmopathy was tested in an independent validation cohort consisting of 18 to 20 hyperthyroidism patients and some 16 patients who later progressed to ophthalmopathy. Once sampling was done, hyperthyroidism patients were given methimazole at a starting dose of 30 mg daily, whereas ophthalmopathy patients were given high-dose intravenous methylprednisolone. The paper reports TCR Vbeta CDR3 sequencing of 130 to 150 peripheral blood samples: around 45 ophthalmopathy, under 85 hyperthyroidism and approximately 17 progressor patients. The approximately 97 discovery patients were randomly divided into training and test sets at a 7:3 ratio. In addition, the study compared T-cell repertoires in thyroid tissue and in blood from a handful of Graves' hyperthyroidism patients. TCR V-J signatures able to tell the groups apart were searched for in a discovery cohort of 100 patients, of whom more than 40 had Graves' ophthalmopathy and about 60 had stable Graves' hyperthyroidism.

Beyond this particular receptor, the publication reports: Ophthalmopathy was separated from stable hyperthyroidism by a 13 V-J signature model, with over 85% sensitivity and approximately 81% specificity obtained in cross-validation and 80%/75% obtained in testing. No statistical method was used to fix the sample size in advance, and group allocation was not hidden from the investigators. In validation, the model predicted progression to ophthalmopathy a median of roughly 6.5 months before onset, with about 67% sensitivity and more than 72% specificity. Blood samples also contained most of the expanded thyroid clonotypes (frequency above 0.001), which suggests that blood repertoires may reflect thyroid immune responses.

The receptor was derived from a woman aged 18-30 years with Graves' hyperthyroidism. Sequences were obtained from blood. This sequence uses TRBV3-2 and TRBJ2-1; TRBD2 is taken as the D call from the table, unchecked against the DNA. TRBV3-2 is a pseudogene. The DNA reads as follows: TGTGCCAGCAGCCCTAAGGGACTTAGCGGGTACAATGAGCAGTTCTTC. Its translation is CASSPKGLSGYNEQFF.